The clone carrying this TCR beta chain was counted at least ten times. The source of the sample is a study of read filtering for tumor transcriptome and immune sequencing. Molecular barcoded adaptors covering alpha/delta and beta/gamma chains were used on around 400 ng RNA. One entry per CDR3 protein results from TCRdb running MiXCR on the reads. The repertoire has 40,000 to 55,000 distinct CDR3 sequences, approximately 19% of them found once; the top ten carry roughly 15%. Per germline, CDR1 MNHEY and CDR2 SMNVEV (reference sequence). The CDR3 spans 13 residues. Trimming took off 2 bases at V and 5 bases at J, with 10 bases between the two ends.

The specimen was a population of CD138-negative cells sorted from bone marrow. The sequence was obtained from a donor at least 40 years old with multiple myeloma. The chain combines TRBV27 with TRBJ2-7; D not resolved. The DNA of the CDR3 is TGTGCCAGCAGTTTACGTGGAGTCCACGAGCAGTACTTC. It translates to CASSLRGVHEQYF.